This T cell receptor (beta chain) comes out of a study of T cell responses to AZD1222 COVID-19 vaccine. Across the study: Both about-4-week and about-12-week second-dose recipients were combined. Findings of the study overall: The reported proportion of spike-specific TCRs targeting unmutated variant regions was nearly half.

Turning to this clone: Its antigen is as yet unknown.

Clones were sequenced by immunoSEQ multiplex PCR, and TCRdb holds only the in-frame ones, with some missing. The sample holds 150,000 to 200,000 clones; around 92% are singletons and the top ten take about 9.2%. The junction had 11 bases not matched to a gene; V was cut back by 7 bases and J by 1 base. Per germline, CDR1 LNHDA and CDR2 SQIVND (reference sequence). The CDR3 runs to 16 residues. The sample was peripheral blood, taken on day 0 of AZD1222 vaccination. This chain links TRBV19 with TRBJ1-2; the match to TRBD1 covers 8 bases. This clonotype originated in an adult in good health. The CDR3 bases are TGTGCCAGTACCCTTAAACAGGGGGACTTTAACTATGGCTACACCTTC. Translation: CASTLKQGDFNYGYTF.